This T cell receptor beta chain stems from a study of T-cell memory formation after mild COVID-19. Study observations and caveats: There were some responding clones in pre-infection memory, which suggested that cross-reactive memory had joined.

This clonotype was counted between two and nine times. As yet, its antigen is unknown. In germline, CDR1 is SGHRS, CDR2 YFSETQ. This CDR3 is 15 amino acids long. Unmatched junction bases numbered 8, after V lost 4 bases and J lost 3 bases. Constant-segment primers and 5'RACE yielded cDNA libraries for TCR alpha and TCR beta, each carrying sample barcodes and UMIs. TCRdb reprocessed the 5' RACE reads via MiXCR and lists one record per CDR3 protein. The table has 560,000 or so distinct CDR3 sequences, about 18% seen once. Sequencing input: PBMCs or a T cell subset sorted from them (not recorded which). This clonotype was sampled from an adult woman who had mild COVID-19 (a few samples of this study predate the infection). Cell type and time point are not known. The rearrangement uses TRBV5-1 and TRBJ2-3; 7 nucleotides line up with TRBD2. The CDR3 DNA is TGCGCCAGCAGCCGGGGGGATATGGTGACAGATACGCAGTATTTT. Its translation: CASSRGDMVTDTQYF.